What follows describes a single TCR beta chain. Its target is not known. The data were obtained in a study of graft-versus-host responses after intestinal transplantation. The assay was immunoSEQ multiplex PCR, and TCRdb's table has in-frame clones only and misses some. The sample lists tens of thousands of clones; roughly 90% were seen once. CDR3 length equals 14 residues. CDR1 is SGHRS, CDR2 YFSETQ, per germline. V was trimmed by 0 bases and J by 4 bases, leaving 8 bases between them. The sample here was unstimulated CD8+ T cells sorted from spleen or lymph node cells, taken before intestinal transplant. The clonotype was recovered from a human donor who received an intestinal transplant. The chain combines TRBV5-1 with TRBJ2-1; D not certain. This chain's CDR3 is CASSLETLYNEQFF. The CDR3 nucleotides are TGCGCCAGCAGCTTGGAGACATTGTACAATGAGCAGTTCTTC.